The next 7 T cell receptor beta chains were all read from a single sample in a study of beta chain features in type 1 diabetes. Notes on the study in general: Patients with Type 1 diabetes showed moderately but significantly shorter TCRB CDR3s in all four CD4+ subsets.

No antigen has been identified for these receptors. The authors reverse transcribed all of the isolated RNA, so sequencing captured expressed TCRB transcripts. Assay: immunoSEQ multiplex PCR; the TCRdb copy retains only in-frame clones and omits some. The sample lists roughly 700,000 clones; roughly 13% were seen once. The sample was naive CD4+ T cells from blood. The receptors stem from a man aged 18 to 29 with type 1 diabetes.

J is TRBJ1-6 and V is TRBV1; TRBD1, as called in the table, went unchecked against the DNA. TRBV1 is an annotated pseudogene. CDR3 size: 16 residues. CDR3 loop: CTSSLGQDAEFSPLHF. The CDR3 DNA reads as TGCACCAGCAGCCTCGGACAGGACGCGGAGTTTTCACCCCTCCACTTT.

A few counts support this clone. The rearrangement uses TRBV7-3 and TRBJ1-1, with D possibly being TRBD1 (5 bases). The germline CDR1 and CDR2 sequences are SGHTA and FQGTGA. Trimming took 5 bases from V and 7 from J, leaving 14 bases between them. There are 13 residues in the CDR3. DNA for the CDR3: TGTGCCAGCAGCCCTGGCACAGGCCTTGAAGCTTTCTTT. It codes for CASSPGTGLEAFF.

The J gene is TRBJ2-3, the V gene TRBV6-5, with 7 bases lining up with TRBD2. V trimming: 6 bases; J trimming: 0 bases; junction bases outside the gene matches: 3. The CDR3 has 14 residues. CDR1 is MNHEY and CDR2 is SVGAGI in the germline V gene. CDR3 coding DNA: TGTGCCAGCAGACTAGCGCCTAGCACAGATACGCAGTATTTT. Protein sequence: CASRLAPSTDTQYF.

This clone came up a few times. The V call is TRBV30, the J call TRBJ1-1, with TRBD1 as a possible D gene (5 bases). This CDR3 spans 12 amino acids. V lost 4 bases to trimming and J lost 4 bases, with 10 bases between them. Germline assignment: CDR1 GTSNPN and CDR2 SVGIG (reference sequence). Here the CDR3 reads CAWKRGSTEAFF. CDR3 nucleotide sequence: TGTGCCTGGAAGCGGGGGAGCACTGAAGCTTTCTTT.

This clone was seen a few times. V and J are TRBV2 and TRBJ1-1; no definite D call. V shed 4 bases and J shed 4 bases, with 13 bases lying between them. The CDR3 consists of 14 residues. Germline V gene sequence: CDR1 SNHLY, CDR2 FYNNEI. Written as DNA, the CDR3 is TGTGCCAGCAGTGGATCTTTCCGAAGCACTGAAGCTTTCTTT. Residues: CASSGSFRSTEAFF.

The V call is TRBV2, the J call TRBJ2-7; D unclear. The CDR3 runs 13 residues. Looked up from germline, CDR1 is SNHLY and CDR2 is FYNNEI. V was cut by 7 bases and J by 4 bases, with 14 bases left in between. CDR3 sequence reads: CASTDRIPYEQYF. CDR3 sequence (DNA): TGTGCCAGCACGGATAGGATTCCTTACGAGCAGTACTTC.

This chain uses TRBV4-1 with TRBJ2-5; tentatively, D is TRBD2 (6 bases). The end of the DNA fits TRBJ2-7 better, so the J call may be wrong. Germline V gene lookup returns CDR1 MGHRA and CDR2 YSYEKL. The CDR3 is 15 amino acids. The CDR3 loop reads CASSHGGDFSYEQYF. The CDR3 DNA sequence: TGCGCCAGCAGCCATGGAGGGGACTTCTCCTACGAGCAGTACTTC.